The rows below give T cell receptor beta chains drawn from one sample of a study of cytomegalovirus exposure and HLA in healthy donors. Clones were sequenced by immunoSEQ multiplex PCR, and TCRdb holds only the in-frame ones, with some missing. The repertoire holds 200,000 or so clones, 55% to 75% seen once, with around 3% in the top ten. Source material: PBMCs. The source is a man aged 40-50 years in good health and CMV-seropositive. CDR3s include the opening cysteine and the closing phenylalanine or tryptophan. Each record gives: J gene, clone size, V gene, D gene, CDR3 DNA, CDR3 protein. D genes are given only for firm matches. Not every row has a clone size; where given, it reads once, few, many or a size class.

>TRBJ2-7|-|TRBV11-1|TRBD1
TGTGCCAGCAGCCCAGACAGGGACGAGCAGTACTTC
CASSPDRDEQYF
>TRBJ2-7|-|TRBV28|TRBD1
TGTGCCAGCACCCTACCCGGACAGGGCTACGAGCAGTACTTC
CASTLPGQGYEQYF
>TRBJ1-3|once|TRBV21-1|-
TGTGCCAGCAGCAAAGCGCTTTCCGGTACAGGGGGCCGAAACACCATATATTTT
CASSKALSGTGGRNTIYF
>TRBJ1-1|-|TRBV15|TRBD1
TGTGCCACCAGCAGATCCAGGGGGCAGAGGACTGAAGCTTTCTTT
CATSRSRGQRTEAFF
>TRBJ2-1|-|TRBV7-9|TRBD2
TGTGCCAGCAGCTTAGCTATGGGACTAGCCAGCTCCTACAATGAGCAGTTCTTC
CASSLAMGLASSYNEQFF
>TRBJ2-7|-|TRBV5-1|-
TGCGCCAGCAGCTCCACAGGGTCGAATACGGGCGAGCAGTACTTC
CASSSTGSNTGEQYF
>TRBJ1-2|-|TRBV6-5|TRBD1
TGTGCCATCAGGAATAACCCGGGACAGGGGTTTGGCTACACCTTC
CAIRNNPGQGFGYTF
>TRBJ1-5|-|TRBV7-2|-
TGTGCCAGCAGCGCCCCGGGTTCTAATCAGCCCCAGCATTTT
CASSAPGSNQPQHF
>TRBJ2-1|-|TRBV11-2|-
TGTGCCAGCAGCTCCCGGGTGCCCTACAATGAGCAGTTCTTC
CASSSRVPYNEQFF
>TRBJ2-7|-|TRBV7-2|TRBD1
TGTGCCAGCAGCTTGGACAGGGGTTACGAGCAGTACTTC
CASSLDRGYEQYF
>TRBJ2-1|-|TRBV29-1|TRBD1
TGCAGCGTTGGTCCCGGGACAGGGACTGAGCAGTTCTTC
CSVGPGTGTEQFF
>TRBJ1-1|-|TRBV9|-
TGTGCCAGCAGCCCCCGACGGGGTGGGAACACTGAAGCTTTCTTT
CASSPRRGGNTEAFF
>TRBJ1-1|-|TRBV6-5|-
TGTGCCAGCAGTTACGCCTTCAGGGCGAACACTGAAGCTTTCTTT
CASSYAFRANTEAFF
>TRBJ2-2|-|TRBV6-5|TRBD2
TGTGCCAGCAGTTATGGGGGCGGGGGGGCTAGCGGGGAGCTGTTTTTT
CASSYGGGGASGELFF
>TRBJ2-3|-|TRBV11-3|TRBD1
TGTGCCAGCAGCAAGGGGACAGATAGCACAGATACGCAGTATTTT
CASSKGTDSTDTQYF
>TRBJ2-1|-|TRBV5-1|TRBD2
TGCGCCAGCAGCTTGGATCCTACTAGCGGCAGCTACAATGAGCAGTTCTTC
CASSLDPTSGSYNEQFF
>TRBJ2-1|-|TRBV2|TRBD1
TGTGCCAGCGATGGACAGGGGGGTTACAATGAGCAGTTCTTC
CASDGQGGYNEQFF
>TRBJ2-7|-|TRBV6-5|TRBD1
TGTGCCAGCAGTATCGGGACAGGGAACGAGCAGTACTTC
CASSIGTGNEQYF
>TRBJ2-1|-|TRBV7-6|-
TGTGCCAGCAGCTTAGTGGGGGCGGTTAGCAATGAGCAGTTCTTC
CASSLVGAVSNEQFF
>TRBJ2-5|-|TRBV5-4|-
TGTGCCAGCAGCTGGGACAGGCGGGGGGAGACCCAGTACTTC
CASSWDRRGETQYF
>TRBJ1-1|-|TRBV6-1|TRBD1
TGTGCCAGCAGTGACAGGGGGCGAATGAACACTGAAGCTTTCTTT
CASSDRGRMNTEAFF
>TRBJ1-5|-|TRBV7-2|TRBD1
TGTGCCAGCAGCTCCAGACAGGGGACGGGATATAGCAATCAGCCCCAGCATTTT
CASSSRQGTGYSNQPQHF
>TRBJ1-3|-|TRBV20-1|TRBD1
TGCAGTGCTAGTAGGGGGCACACCATATATTTT
CSASRGHTIYF
>TRBJ1-5|-|TRBV19|-
TGTGCCAGTAGTATAGCAGAATCCAATCAGCCCCAGCATTTT
CASSIAESNQPQHF
>TRBJ2-7|-|TRBV27|-
TGTGCCAGCGGGGAGGCATATTACTACGAGCAGTACTTC
CASGEAYYYEQYF
>TRBJ1-2|-|TRBV20-1|-
TGCAGTGCTAGAGCCGCGCGTGGCTACACCTTC
CSARAARGYTF
>TRBJ1-1|-|TRBV6-4|TRBD1
TGTGCCAGCAGGGAACGGACAGGGGGGAACACTGAAGCTTTCTTT
CASRERTGGNTEAFF
>TRBJ1-1|few|TRBV18|-
TGTGCCAGCTCCTGGACAGTCGGGAACACTGAAGCTTTCTTT
CASSWTVGNTEAFF
>TRBJ1-1|-|TRBV29-1|TRBD1
TGCAGCGTTGAAGCCCTAGGAGGACAGGGGGCGTTGGGGGAGACTGAAGCTTTCTTT
CSVEALGGQGALGETEAFF
>TRBJ2-1|-|TRBV7-6|TRBD1
TGTGCCAGCAGCTTGATCGCCAGGGGGATTCGCAATGAGCAGTTCTTC
CASSLIARGIRNEQFF
>TRBJ1-5|-|TRBV28|-
TGTGCCAGCACGGGAGGCCAGCCCCAGCATTTT
CASTGGQPQHF
>TRBJ2-1|-|TRBV10-3|-
TGTGCCATCAGCCAAACGGAGAATTCCTACAATGAGCAGTTCTTC
CAISQTENSYNEQFF